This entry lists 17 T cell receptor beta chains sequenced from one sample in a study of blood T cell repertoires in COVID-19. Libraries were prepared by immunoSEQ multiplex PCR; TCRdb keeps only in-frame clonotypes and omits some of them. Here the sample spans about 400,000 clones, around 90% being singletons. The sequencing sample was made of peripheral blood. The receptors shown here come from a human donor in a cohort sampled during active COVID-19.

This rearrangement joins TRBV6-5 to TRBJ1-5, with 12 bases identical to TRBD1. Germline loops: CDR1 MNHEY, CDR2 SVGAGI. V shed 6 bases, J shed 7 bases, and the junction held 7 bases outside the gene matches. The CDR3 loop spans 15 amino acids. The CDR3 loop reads CASSPTGTGGQPQHF. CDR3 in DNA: TGTGCCAGCAGCCCCACCGGGACAGGGGGCCAGCCCCAGCATTTT.

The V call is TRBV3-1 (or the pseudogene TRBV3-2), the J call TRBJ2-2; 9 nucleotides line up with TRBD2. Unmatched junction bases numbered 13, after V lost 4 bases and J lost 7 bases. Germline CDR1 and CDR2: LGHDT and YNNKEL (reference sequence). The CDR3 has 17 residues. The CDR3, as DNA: TGTGCCAGCAGCCCACCCTTCGCGGGGGGGCCGGGCGGGGAGCTGTTTTTT. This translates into CASSPPFAGGPGGELFF.

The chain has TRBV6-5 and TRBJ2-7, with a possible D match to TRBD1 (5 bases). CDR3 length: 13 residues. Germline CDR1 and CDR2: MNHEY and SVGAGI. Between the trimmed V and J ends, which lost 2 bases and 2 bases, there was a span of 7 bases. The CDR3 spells CASSYGAPYEQYF. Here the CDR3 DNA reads TGTGCCAGCAGTTACGGGGCCCCCTACGAGCAGTACTTC.

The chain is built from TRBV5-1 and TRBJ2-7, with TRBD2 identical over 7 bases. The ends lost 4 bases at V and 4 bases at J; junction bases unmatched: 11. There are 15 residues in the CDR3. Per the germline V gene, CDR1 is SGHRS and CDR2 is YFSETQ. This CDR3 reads CASSPVGGGPYEQYF. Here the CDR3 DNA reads TGCGCCAGCAGCCCCGTTGGGGGAGGGCCTTACGAGCAGTACTTC.

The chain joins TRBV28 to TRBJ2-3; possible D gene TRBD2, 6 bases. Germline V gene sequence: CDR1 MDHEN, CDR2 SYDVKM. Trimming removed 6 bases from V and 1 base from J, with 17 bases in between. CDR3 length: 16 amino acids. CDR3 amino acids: CASSHARLVGTDTQYF. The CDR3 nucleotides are TGTGCCAGCAGCCATGCACGACTAGTAGGCACAGATACGCAGTATTTT.

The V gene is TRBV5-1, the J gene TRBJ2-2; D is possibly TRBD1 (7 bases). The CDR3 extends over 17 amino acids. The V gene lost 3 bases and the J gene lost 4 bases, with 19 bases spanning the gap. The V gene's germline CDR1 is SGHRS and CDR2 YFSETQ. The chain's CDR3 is CASSSTRHRGGTGELFF. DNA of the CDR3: TGCGCCAGCAGCTCCACACGACACAGGGGAGGCACCGGGGAGCTGTTTTTT.

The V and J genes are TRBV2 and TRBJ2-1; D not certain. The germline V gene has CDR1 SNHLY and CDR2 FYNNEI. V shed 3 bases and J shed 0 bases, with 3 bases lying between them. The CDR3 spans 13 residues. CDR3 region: CASSDSSYNEQFF. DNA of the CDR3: TGTGCCAGCAGTGATAGCTCCTACAATGAGCAGTTCTTC.

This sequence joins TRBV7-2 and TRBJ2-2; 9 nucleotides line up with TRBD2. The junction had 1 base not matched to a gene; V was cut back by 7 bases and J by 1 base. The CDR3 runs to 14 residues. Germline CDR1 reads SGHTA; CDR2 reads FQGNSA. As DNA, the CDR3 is TGTGCCAGCAAGACTAGCGGGAACACCGGGGAGCTGTTTTTT. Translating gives CASKTSGNTGELFF.

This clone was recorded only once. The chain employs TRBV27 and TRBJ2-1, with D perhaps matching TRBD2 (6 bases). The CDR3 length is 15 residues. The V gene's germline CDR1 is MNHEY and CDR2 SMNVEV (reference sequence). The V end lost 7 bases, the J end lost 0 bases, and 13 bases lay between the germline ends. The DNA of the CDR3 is TGTGCCAGCATCTCGGGGGATAGCTCCTACAATGAGCAGTTCTTC. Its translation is CASISGDSSYNEQFF.

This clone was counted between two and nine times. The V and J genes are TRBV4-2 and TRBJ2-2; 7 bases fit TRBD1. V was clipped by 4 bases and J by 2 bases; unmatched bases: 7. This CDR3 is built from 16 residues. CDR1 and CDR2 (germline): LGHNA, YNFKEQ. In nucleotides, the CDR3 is TGTGCCAGCAGCCCGCCGACAGGGCCAAACACCGGGGAGCTGTTTTTT. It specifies CASSPPTGPNTGELFF.

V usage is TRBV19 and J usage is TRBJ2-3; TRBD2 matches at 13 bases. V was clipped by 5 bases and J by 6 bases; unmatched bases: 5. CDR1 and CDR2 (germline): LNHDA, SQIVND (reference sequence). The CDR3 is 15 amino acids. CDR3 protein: CASSPGLAGEDTQYF. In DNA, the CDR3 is TGTGCCAGTAGTCCTGGACTAGCGGGGGAGGATACGCAGTATTTT.

In nucleotides, the CDR3 is TGTGCCTGGAGTGTACAAGTACTGAACACTGAAGCTTTCTTT. Amino acids: CAWSVQVLNTEAFF. This chain links TRBV30 with TRBJ1-1; unclear D gene. CDR3 size: 14 residues. Deletions cut 0 bases from V and 0 bases from J, with 8 bases between. The V gene's germline CDR1 is GTSNPN and CDR2 SVGIG (reference sequence).

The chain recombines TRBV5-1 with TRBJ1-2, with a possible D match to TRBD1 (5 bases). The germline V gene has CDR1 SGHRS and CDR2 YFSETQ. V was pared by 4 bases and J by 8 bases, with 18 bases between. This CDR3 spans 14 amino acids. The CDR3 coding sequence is TGCGCCAGCAGCATTGGGGGGACTCCGGAGGGCTACACCTTC. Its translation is CASSIGGTPEGYTF. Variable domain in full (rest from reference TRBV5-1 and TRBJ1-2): KAGVTQTPRYLIKTRGQQVTLSCSPISGHRSVSWYQQTPGQGLQFLFEYFSETQRNKGNFPGRFSGRQFSNSRSEMNVSTLELGDSALYLCASSIGGTPEGYTFGSGTRLTVV.

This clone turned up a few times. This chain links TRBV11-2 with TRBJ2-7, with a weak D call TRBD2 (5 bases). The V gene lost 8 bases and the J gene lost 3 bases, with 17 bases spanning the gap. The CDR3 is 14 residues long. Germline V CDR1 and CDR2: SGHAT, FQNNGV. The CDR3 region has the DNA TGTGCCAGCGCGAGTTGGGGTCGGGACTACGAGCAGTACTTC. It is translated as CASASWGRDYEQYF.

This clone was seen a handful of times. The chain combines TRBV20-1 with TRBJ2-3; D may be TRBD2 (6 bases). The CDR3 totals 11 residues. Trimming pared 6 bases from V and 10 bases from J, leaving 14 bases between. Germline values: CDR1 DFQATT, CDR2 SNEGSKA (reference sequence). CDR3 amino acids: CSAGGLPAQYF. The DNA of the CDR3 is TGCAGTGCAGGCGGACTACCCGCGCAGTATTTT.

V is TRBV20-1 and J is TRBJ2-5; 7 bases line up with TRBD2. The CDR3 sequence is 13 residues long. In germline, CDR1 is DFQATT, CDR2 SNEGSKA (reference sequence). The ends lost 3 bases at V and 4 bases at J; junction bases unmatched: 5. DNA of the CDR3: TGCAGTGCTAGTCGGGGGGTTGCAGAGACCCAGTACTTC. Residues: CSASRGVAETQYF.

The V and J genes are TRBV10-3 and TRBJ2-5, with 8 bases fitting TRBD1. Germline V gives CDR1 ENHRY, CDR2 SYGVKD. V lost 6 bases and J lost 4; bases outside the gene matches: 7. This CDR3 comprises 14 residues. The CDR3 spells CAIRGQGPRETQYF. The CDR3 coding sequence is TGTGCCATCAGAGGACAGGGCCCGCGAGAGACCCAGTACTTC.